The clone carrying this T cell receptor beta chain was counted ten times or more. Its matching antigen is unknown. The CDR3 is made up of 16 amino acids. Losses at the gene ends were 0 bases for V and 5 bases for J; bases not matched to a gene: 2. Germline V gene lookup returns CDR1 SGHRS and CDR2 YFSETQ. The sample is drawn from a study of T cells in Graves' hyperthyroidism and ophthalmopathy. The overall study: Staff took peripheral blood when the initial diagnosis was made, before any treatment began.

Researchers amplified the TCR beta CDR3 regions from RNA transcripts. The HTBI primer set served for first-round RT-PCR of the TCR CDR3. TCRdb redid the calling of the multiplex PCR reads with MiXCR, one entry per CDR3 protein. In the table there are around 520,000 distinct CDR3 sequences, 12% to 15% of which are singletons. Study results and caveats: A model of 13 V-J features distinguished ophthalmopathy from stable hyperthyroidism.

Sample: blood. V and J are TRBV5-1 and TRBJ2-3; 14 bases agree with TRBD2. This TCR derives from a woman in her thirties or forties with Graves' hyperthyroidism. For the CDR3, the DNA is TGCGCCAGCAGCTTGGCCGGGACTAGCGGGAGAGATACGCAGTATTTT. Amino acid sequence: CASSLAGTSGRDTQYF.